A single sample is the source of the 12 T cell receptor beta chains below, sequenced in a study of T cell changes during pregnancy in multiple sclerosis. Clones were read by immunoSEQ multiplex PCR, and TCRdb kept only the in-frame ones, dropping some. The table includes over 50,000 clones, about 87% detected once. Sequencing input: peripheral blood from another person, used as feeder cells. The receptors come from a human donor whose cells served as feeder cells for cultures in a pregnancy study.

The chain links TRBV7-8 to TRBJ1-1; the D is unclear. The germline V gene encodes CDR1 SGHVS and CDR2 FQNEAQ. The CDR3 contains 13 residues. The V gene lost 5 bases and the J gene lost 5 bases, with 12 bases spanning the gap. The CDR3 nucleotides are TGTGCCAGCAGCGGCGGCCCGGGGACTGAAGCTTTCTTT. It translates to CASSGGPGTEAFF. The whole variable domain, filled in from reference TRBV7-8 and TRBJ1-1, reads GAGVSQSPRYKVAKRGQDVALRCDPISGHVSLFWYQQALGQGPEFLTYFQNEAQLDKSGLPSDRFFAERPEGSVSTLKIQRTQQEDSAVYLCASSGGPGTEAFFGQGTRLTVV.

DNA for the CDR3: TGCGCCAGCAGCTTGGCGACAGGGGATCCCACTGAAGCTTTCTTT. This translates into CASSLATGDPTEAFF. V is TRBV5-1 and J is TRBJ1-1; 8 bases align to TRBD1. Germline assignment: CDR1 SGHRS and CDR2 YFSETQ. V lost 0 bases and J lost 4; bases outside the gene matches: 5. The CDR3 extends over 15 amino acids.

Only one count was recorded for this clone. V gene TRBV7-2 combines with J gene TRBJ2-5; TRBD1 or TRBD2 may be the D gene (6 bases each). The CDR3 extends over 15 amino acids. Germline CDR1 reads SGHTA; CDR2 reads FQGNSA. V lost 5 bases and J lost 4, with 17 bases in between. Written as DNA, the CDR3 is TGTGCCAGCAGCCCCACGGAGGGGGATCGAGAGACCCAGTACTTC. Its protein product is CASSPTEGDRETQYF. The whole variable domain, filled in from reference TRBV7-2 and TRBJ2-5, reads GAGVSQSPSNKVTEKGKDVELRCDPISGHTALYWYRQSLGQGLEFLIYFQGNSAPDKSGLPSDRFSAERTGGSVSTLTIQRTQQEDSAVYLCASSPTEGDRETQYFGPGTRLLVL.

The rearrangement uses TRBV5-1 and TRBJ2-4; 8 nucleotides align to TRBD1. The CDR3 consists of 16 residues. The trim removed 4 bases at V and 0 bases at J, leaving 6 bases unmatched. Germline CDR1 SGHRS, CDR2 YFSETQ. The CDR3 DNA is TGCGCCAGCAGCCCAGGGGGCCTTTCAGCCAAAAACATTCAGTACTTC. Translation: CASSPGGLSAKNIQYF.

CDR3 sequence: CASSGLAGLYGYTF. For the CDR3, the DNA is TGTGCCAGCAGCGGCCTCGCGGGCCTATATGGCTACACCTTC. V gene TRBV6-6 combines with J gene TRBJ1-2; D gene unclear. Looked up from germline, CDR1 is MNHNY and CDR2 is SVGAGI (reference sequence). The V end lost 6 bases, the J end lost 5 bases, and 16 bases lay between the germline ends. CDR3 length: 14 residues.

The chain uses TRBV7-9 and TRBJ1-1; D perhaps matches TRBD1 (5 bases). This CDR3 contains 14 residues. CDR1 is SEHNR and CDR2 is FQNEAQ in the germline V gene (reference sequence). V lost 5 bases and J lost 5, with 15 bases in between. In DNA, the CDR3 is TGTGCCAGCAGCCGCCTCCGGGACGGGACTGAAGCTTTCTTT. Protein product: CASSRLRDGTEAFF.

V gene TRBV18 combines with J gene TRBJ1-1; TRBD1 aligns across 7 bases. The CDR3 runs to 15 residues. V was pared by 5 bases and J by 2 bases, with 8 bases of the junction left unmatched. Germline loops: CDR1 KGHSH, CDR2 LQKENI. This chain's CDR3 is CASSTGTAVNTEAFF. The CDR3, as DNA: TGTGCCAGCTCAACCGGGACAGCCGTAAACACTGAAGCTTTCTTT.

The chain employs TRBV5-1 and TRBJ2-5; the D gene is possibly TRBD1 (6 bases). Germline-derived CDR1 and CDR2 are SGHRS and YFSETQ. V was pared by 2 bases and J by 4 bases, with 9 bases between. This CDR3 comprises 13 residues. The CDR3 DNA sequence: TGCGCCAGCAGCTTCAACAGGGTAGAGACCCAGTACTTC. Translated: CASSFNRVETQYF.

This clone was seen a few times. The rearrangement uses TRBV6-5 and TRBJ2-7, with TRBD2 identical over 7 bases. Germline-derived CDR1 and CDR2 are MNHEY and SVGAGI. V lost 6 bases to trimming and J lost 0 bases; unmatched junction nucleotides: 2. The CDR3 totals 13 residues. DNA for the CDR3: TGTGCCAGCAGGCGGGACTACTCCTACGAGCAGTACTTC. It translates to CASRRDYSYEQYF.

The chain couples TRBV4-2 to TRBJ2-5; D uncertain. Deletions cut 3 bases from V and 2 bases from J, with 7 bases between. The CDR3 sequence is 13 residues long. From germline, CDR1 is LGHNA and CDR2 YNFKEQ. CDR3 bases: TGTGCCAGCAGCCAGGCACCTCAAGAGACCCAGTACTTC. Protein: CASSQAPQETQYF.

Only one count was recorded for this clone. The gene calls are TRBV20-1 and TRBJ1-1; 7 bases map to TRBD1. This CDR3 is 11 amino acids long. Losses at the gene ends were 2 bases for V and 10 bases for J; bases not matched to a gene: 4. Germline-derived CDR1 and CDR2 are DFQATT and SNEGSKA (reference sequence). CDR3: CSARTQGLAFF. The CDR3 bases are TGCAGTGCTAGAACACAGGGGTTAGCTTTCTTT.

The CDR3 sequence is CSVRTGEGAYEQYF. Written as DNA, the CDR3 is TGCAGCGTGCGCACGGGGGAGGGAGCCTACGAGCAGTACTTC. This chain connects TRBV29-1 to TRBJ2-7; 7 positions agree with TRBD2. Germline CDR1 reads SQVTM; CDR2 reads ANQGSEA. V shed 6 bases and J 2 bases; nucleotides not matched to a gene: 10. The length of the CDR3 is 14 residues.